One sample yielded the 17 T cell receptor beta chains listed below, sequenced in a study of OX40 agonist ivuxolimab in advanced cancers. Data came from immunoSEQ multiplex PCR; TCRdb stores just in-frame clones and leaves some out. The sample lists 85,000 to 90,000 clones, around nine tenths occurring once. The input for sequencing was CD4+ or CD8+ T cells sorted from blood, taken in a trial of the OX40 agonist ivuxolimab. The receptors shown here come from an adult with an advanced solid tumor such as melanoma, head and neck, liver or kidney cancer.

The chain links TRBV28 to TRBJ1-2; D may be TRBD1 (5 bases). Germline loops: CDR1 MDHEN, CDR2 SYDVKM. The CDR3 runs to 14 residues. The V and J ends lost 6 bases and 10 bases respectively, with 21 bases between them. CDR3 loop: CASSLPGPGFIYTF. CDR3 DNA sequence: TGTGCCAGCAGCCTACCGGGACCGGGATTCATCTACACCTTC.

This sequence joins TRBV28 and TRBJ2-7; 9 nucleotides match TRBD1. CDR1 and CDR2 from the germline V gene are MDHEN and SYDVKM. The J segment lost 2 bases and the V segment lost 2 bases, leaving 4 bases of the junction unmatched. There are 15 residues in the CDR3. DNA of the CDR3: TGTGCCAGCAGTTTACAGGGACAGGGTACCTACGAGCAGTACTTC. Its translation is CASSLQGQGTYEQYF.

A single count supports this clone. V is TRBV5-1 and J is TRBJ2-6; D is undetermined. Trimming stripped 4 bases from V and 0 bases from J, with 11 bases between. This CDR3 is built from 16 residues. CDR1 is SGHRS and CDR2 is YFSETQ in the germline V gene. The CDR3 DNA reads as TGCGCCAGCAGCCCACTCAACAGCTCTGGGGCCAACGTCCTGACTTTC. This encodes CASSPLNSSGANVLTF.

V is TRBV28 and J is TRBJ2-1, with 13 nucleotides matching TRBD2. Germline V gene lookup returns CDR1 MDHEN and CDR2 SYDVKM. Germline trimming cut 8 bases from V and 7 bases from J; bases unmatched to any gene: 5. The CDR3 is made up of 14 amino acids. In DNA form, the CDR3 reads TGTGCCAGCCTTACTAGCGGGAGGGTGAATGAGCAGTTCTTC. This gives the protein CASLTSGRVNEQFF.

The chain has TRBV6-1 and TRBJ1-4; perhaps TRBD1 as D (6 bases). The length of the CDR3 is 14 residues. CDR1 is MNHNS, CDR2 SASEGT, per germline. V lost 8 bases to trimming and J lost 1 base, with 11 bases between them. CDR3 DNA sequence: TGTGCCAGCTGTTCAGGGGTAACTAATGAAAAACTGTTTTTT. As protein: CASCSGVTNEKLFF.

The count of this clone is one. The V gene is TRBV28, the J gene TRBJ2-7, with 9 bases fitting TRBD1. Germline V lookup: CDR1 MDHEN, CDR2 SYDVKM. J gave up 3 bases and V 1 base, and 13 bases lay outside the gene matches. This CDR3 spans 18 amino acids. The CDR3 loop reads CASSLLNRGLILNYEQYF. CDR3 sequence (DNA): TGTGCCAGCAGTTTATTGAACAGGGGGCTTATACTTAACTACGAGCAGTACTTC. Variable domain in full (rest from reference TRBV28 and TRBJ2-7): DVKVTQSSRYLVKRTGEKVFLECVQDMDHENMFWYRQDPGLGLRLIYFSYDVKMKEKGDIPEGYSVSREKKERFSLILESASTNQTSMYLCASSLLNRGLILNYEQYFGPGTRLTVT.

The chain employs TRBV6-6 and TRBJ2-7, with D perhaps matching TRBD2 (6 bases). Germline V CDR1 and CDR2: MNHNY, SVGAGI (reference sequence). The CDR3 is 13 amino acids. Trimming removed 6 bases at V and 3 bases at J, with 12 bases between. The CDR3 coding sequence is TGTGCCAGCAGAGTAGCGGACCGCTACGAGCAGTACTTC. Its protein is CASRVADRYEQYF.

V usage is TRBV19 and J usage is TRBJ1-6; 8 bases agree with TRBD1. V trimming: 5 bases; J trimming: 9 bases; junction bases outside the gene matches: 6. The CDR3 length is 14 residues. Germline V gene data show CDR1 as LNHDA and CDR2 as SQIVND (reference sequence). The CDR3 nucleotides read TGTGCCAGTAGTTCCGGACAGGGAGGTTCACCCCTCCACTTT. Its translation is CASSSGQGGSPLHF.

The chain uses TRBV11-2 and TRBJ2-3; TRBD2 matches at 11 bases. The ends lost 6 bases at V and 8 bases at J; junction bases unmatched: 4. Germline CDR1 reads SGHAT; CDR2 reads FQNNGV. The CDR3 runs to 13 residues. CDR3 loop: CASRVGLAGTQYF. The CDR3 bases are TGTGCCAGCAGAGTAGGACTAGCGGGTACGCAGTATTTT.

The chain employs TRBV6-1 and TRBJ1-2; D remains unclear. Germline loops: CDR1 MNHNS, CDR2 SASEGT. The CDR3 runs to 16 residues. Trimming shortened V by 0 bases and J by 7 bases, and 18 bases separated the two germline ends. The CDR3 region is CASSEALSGRFSGYTF. The CDR3 bases are TGTGCCAGCAGTGAAGCGTTATCGGGAAGGTTCAGTGGCTACACCTTC.

V gene TRBV19 combines with J gene TRBJ1-5; D is unclear. Germline-derived CDR1 and CDR2 are LNHDA and SQIVND (reference sequence). This CDR3 region has 14 residues. The V and J ends lost 4 bases and 8 bases respectively, with 15 bases between them. The CDR3 loop is CASSTSAGREPQHF. CDR3 coding DNA: TGTGCCAGTAGTACCTCGGCGGGTCGGGAGCCCCAGCATTTT. Full variable domain (missing parts from reference TRBV19 and TRBJ1-5): DGGITQSPKYLFRKEGQNVTLSCEQNLNHDAMYWYRQDPGQGLRLIYYSQIVNDFQKGDIAEGYSVSREKKESFPLTVTSAQKNPTAFYLCASSTSAGREPQHFGDGTRLSIL.

The chain recombines TRBV28 with TRBJ2-1, with D perhaps TRBD1 (5 bases). The germline V gene encodes CDR1 MDHEN and CDR2 SYDVKM. This CDR3 comprises 12 residues. V was cut by 3 bases and J by 10 bases, with 10 bases left in between. The CDR3 reads CASSLRQTEQFF. CDR3 nucleotides: TGTGCCAGCAGTTTGAGACAGACCGAGCAGTTCTTC. Drawing the rest from reference TRBV28 and TRBJ2-1, the complete variable domain is DVKVTQSSRYLVKRTGEKVFLECVQDMDHENMFWYRQDPGLGLRLIYFSYDVKMKEKGDIPEGYSVSREKKERFSLILESASTNQTSMYLCASSLRQTEQFFGPGTRLTVL.

A word on this clone: At the DNA level, this CDR3 is encoded by other sequences in the same sample as well. This chain uses TRBV30 with TRBJ1-5; D remains unclear. The CDR3 totals 14 residues. Trimming removed 1 base from V and 0 bases from J, with 7 bases in between. CDR1 GTSNPN and CDR2 SVGIG come from the germline V gene (reference sequence). This CDR3 reads CAWSAGVSNQPQHF. The CDR3 region has the DNA TGTGCCTGGAGTGCAGGCGTTAGCAATCAGCCCCAGCATTTT.

The chain is built from TRBV7-9 and TRBJ2-7; 8 bases are a match to TRBD2. CDR1 is SEHNR and CDR2 is FQNEAQ in the germline V gene (reference sequence). The CDR3 spans 15 residues. V shed 4 bases and J 5 bases; nucleotides not matched to a gene: 10. As DNA, the CDR3 is TGTGCCAGCAGCTCAACGGCGGGAGGCCCCAACGAGCAGTACTTC. It yields the protein CASSSTAGGPNEQYF. The complete variable domain, with remaining parts taken from reference TRBV7-9 and TRBJ2-7, reads DTGVSQNPRHKITKRGQNVTFRCDPISEHNRLYWYRQTLGQGPEFLTYFQNEAQLEKSRLLSDRFSAERPKGSFSTLEIQRTEQGDSAMYLCASSSTAGGPNEQYFGPGTRLTVT.

This chain joins TRBV9 and TRBJ2-1, with no clear D. Germline CDR1 and CDR2: SGDLS and YYNGEE. Deletions cut 0 bases from V and 10 bases from J, with 20 bases between. The CDR3 sequence is 16 residues long. The chain's CDR3 is CASSVAPRPQWIEQFF. In DNA form, the CDR3 reads TGTGCCAGCAGCGTAGCCCCCCGGCCGCAATGGATAGAGCAGTTCTTC.

The chain links TRBV19 to TRBJ1-1, with TRBD1 as a possible D gene (5 bases). The germline CDR1 and CDR2 sequences are LNHDA and SQIVND (reference sequence). Trimming pared 5 bases from V and 7 bases from J, leaving 26 bases between. This CDR3 is 17 amino acids long. CDR3 nucleotides: TGTGCCAGTAGTCCCCAACGGGGACTTTACCGCGGCGGTGAAGCTTTCTTT. Its protein is CASSPQRGLYRGGEAFF.

The V gene is TRBV11-2, the J gene TRBJ2-1, with D unclear. The length of the CDR3 is 17 residues. The germline V gene has CDR1 SGHAT and CDR2 FQNNGV. The germline V and J ends were trimmed by 5 bases and 1 base, with 18 bases remaining between them. CDR3 protein: CASSLRWTPFSYNEQFF. CDR3 coding DNA: TGTGCCAGCAGCCTCAGATGGACCCCTTTTTCCTACAATGAGCAGTTCTTC. Full variable domain (rest looked up from reference TRBV11-2 and TRBJ2-1): EAGVAQSPRYKIIEKRQSVAFWCNPISGHATLYWYQQILGQGPKLLIQFQNNGVVDDSQLPKDRFSAERLKGVDSTLKIQPAKLEDSAVYLCASSLRWTPFSYNEQFFGPGTRLTVL.